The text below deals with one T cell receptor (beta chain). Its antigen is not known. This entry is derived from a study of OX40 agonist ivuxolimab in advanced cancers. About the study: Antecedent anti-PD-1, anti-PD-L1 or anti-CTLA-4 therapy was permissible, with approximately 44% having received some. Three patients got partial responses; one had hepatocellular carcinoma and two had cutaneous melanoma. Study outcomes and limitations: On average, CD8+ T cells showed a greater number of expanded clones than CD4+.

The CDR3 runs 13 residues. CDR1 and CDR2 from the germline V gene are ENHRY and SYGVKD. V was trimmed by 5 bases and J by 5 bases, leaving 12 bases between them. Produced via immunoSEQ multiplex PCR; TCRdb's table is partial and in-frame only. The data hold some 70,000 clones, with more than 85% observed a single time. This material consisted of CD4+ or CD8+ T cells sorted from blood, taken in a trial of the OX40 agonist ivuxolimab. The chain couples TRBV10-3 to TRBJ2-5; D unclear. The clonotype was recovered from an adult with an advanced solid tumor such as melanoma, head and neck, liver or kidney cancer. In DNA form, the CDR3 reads TGTGCCATCAGTTGGTCTGTCGGGGAGACCCAGTACTTC. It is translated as CAISWSVGETQYF.